This T cell receptor (beta chain) was captured by sequencing in a study of blood T cell repertoires in COVID-19 (TCRdb year 2020). In terms of the full investigation: Samples covering the acute and convalescent phases of COVID-19 were provided by collaborators in the United States, Italy and Spain. The material from the prospective study consisted of cDNA or gDNA derived from T cells, B-cell-depleted T cells, or PBMCs. The dataset comprised deeply sampled blood TCRbeta repertoires from subjects exposed to, actively infected with, or recovered from COVID-19. The repertoires were made available in a free public database intended to serve as a resource for research on the immune response to SARS-CoV-2. The samples were drawn from the first 160 participants of the ongoing ImmuneRACE study and from over 950 subjects provided by 6 global collaborators. Nearly every sample came with metadata listing a de-identified subject ID, COVID-19 status, age in years and sex. Where HLA class I and class II types were available, the types were taken from metadata supplied by the sample provider, not from assay-based typing. Beyond this particular receptor, the publication reports: Clinical and demographic metadata were provided uncurated, with the amount varying by source and participant.

Another Seattle source contributed samples from volunteer blood donors who had recovered from COVID-19. Collaborating institutions collected whole blood in K2EDTA tubes following their own protocols. For TCRbeta analysis, collaborator samples were shipped as frozen whole blood, as isolated PBMCs, or as DNA extracted from either sample type. The immunoSEQ Assay, a bias-controlled multiplex PCR, was used to amplify TCRbeta CDR3 regions from genomic DNA. In the authors' own workflow: Within the assay, amplification of reference gene primers was used to estimate how many nucleated cells each sample contained. To quantify the absolute abundance of each unique TCRbeta CDR3 rearrangement, sequence reads were collapsed and filtered. Productive Simpson clonality was computed per sample as the square root of Simpson's diversity index over productive rearrangements. Imported from immuneACCESS, the table was reduced by TCRdb to in-frame sequences with V and J called. These copies leave out some clones; in studies compared against another copy, an unresolved V gene accounts for under half, and the cause of the remainder is not known. V, J and clone size derive from that table, while D and trimming were established from the DNA sequence. The sample table contains fewer than 200,000 clones; only one count was recorded for approximately 90% of them. The top ten constitute approximately 2% of the sample.

A word on this clone: Its antigen is not yet known. No base quality information exists; no much larger clone differs at one position.

In the germline V gene, CDR1 corresponds to SNHLY and CDR2 to FYNNEI. V and J are trimmed by 11 bases and 1 base, and the gene matches miss 8 bases of the junction. The CDR3 starts with the cysteine, ends with the phenylalanine, and has 14 residues. The only DNA kept is the CDR3, 42 bases in frame from the first base. The receptor was derived from a man aged 18-30 years who had recovered from COVID-19. The chain employs TRBV2 and TRBJ2-3, with 8 central nucleotides matching TRBD2. Sequenced material: peripheral blood. The nucleotide sequence is given as TGTGCCGGGCGACTAGCGAGGGGCACAGATACGCAGTATTTT. Translated, it gives CAGRLARGTDTQYF.